The entry that follows covers one T cell receptor (beta chain) sequence. Its antigen is not known. The record originates from a study of OX40 agonist ivuxolimab in advanced cancers. Findings of the study overall: Some patients who did not respond also had low normalized T-cell clonal expansion.

The data were produced by immunoSEQ multiplex PCR, yet TCRdb's version contains in-frame clones alone and is incomplete. The data show 20,000 to 25,000 clones, about 83% seen once. The CDR3 is 13 residues long. V lost 6 bases to trimming and J lost 5 bases, with 12 bases between them. The germline V gene encodes CDR1 MNHNS and CDR2 SASEGT. This rearrangement joins TRBV6-1 to TRBJ2-3; D remains unclear. The clonotype comes from an adult with an advanced solid tumor such as melanoma, head and neck, liver or kidney cancer. The specimen was CD4+ or CD8+ T cells sorted from blood, collected in a trial of the OX40 agonist ivuxolimab. CDR3 sequence: CASRASVQDTQYF. Here the CDR3 DNA reads TGTGCCAGCAGGGCGTCAGTTCAAGATACGCAGTATTTT.